Presented here are 24 T cell receptor beta chains from one specimen sequenced in a study of blood T cell repertoires in COVID-19. Sequenced by immunoSEQ multiplex PCR; TCRdb stores in-frame clones only, minus some. The data show 50,000 to 55,000 clones, roughly 91% seen once. The sample consisted of peripheral blood. These receptors were collected from a man aged 50 or older with active COVID-19.

The chain joins TRBV19 to TRBJ2-6; D is undetermined. CDR3 length: 13 residues. Germline assignment: CDR1 LNHDA and CDR2 SQIVND (reference sequence). V was cut by 6 bases and J by 1 base, with 4 bases left in between. The CDR3: CASRRSGANVLTF. The CDR3, as DNA: TGTGCCAGTAGGAGGTCTGGGGCCAACGTCCTGACTTTC.

The V call is TRBV19, the J call TRBJ1-2, with D uncertain. Germline V lookup: CDR1 LNHDA, CDR2 SQIVND (reference sequence). The CDR3 extends over 14 amino acids. The germline V and J ends were trimmed by 6 bases and 2 bases, with 13 bases remaining between them. The DNA of the CDR3 is TGTGCCAGTAGAAACCCTTCCGGGAACTATGGCTACACCTTC. Translation gives CASRNPSGNYGYTF.

This clone was detected only once. The chain combines TRBV5-4 with TRBJ2-2, with 9 bases that match TRBD1. The CDR3 spans 15 residues. Germline V gene sequence: CDR1 SGHNT, CDR2 YYREEE (reference sequence). The ends lost 4 bases at V and 7 bases at J; junction bases unmatched: 8. The CDR3 loop reads CASSPQGQGGGELFF. CDR3 bases: TGTGCCAGCAGCCCTCAGGGACAGGGAGGCGGGGAGCTGTTTTTT.

The chain joins TRBV7-2 to TRBJ2-7, with TRBD2 matching 8 bases. Germline V gene sequence: CDR1 SGHTA, CDR2 FQGNSA. The ends lost 7 bases at V and 3 bases at J; junction bases unmatched: 11. This CDR3 has 15 residues. CDR3 sequence (DNA): TGTGCCAGCACGCGGGAGGCCTCATTCCGCTACGAGCAGTACTTC. Translating it yields CASTREASFRYEQYF.

The gene calls are TRBV12-3 or TRBV12-4 and TRBJ1-5; the D is unclear. V was trimmed by 3 bases and J by 3 bases, leaving 6 bases between them. The CDR3 has 13 residues. DNA for the CDR3: TGTGCCAGCAGTTTCCGAGACAATCAGCCCCAGCATTTT. It specifies CASSFRDNQPQHF.

V usage is TRBV5-1 and J usage is TRBJ1-1; D is possibly TRBD1 (6 bases). V dropped 3 bases and J dropped 11 bases, with 11 bases sitting between them. This CDR3 is 11 amino acids long. CDR1 and CDR2 (germline): SGHRS, YFSETQ. CDR3 region: CASSSGQGAFF. CDR3 bases: TGCGCCAGCAGCTCGGGACAAGGGGCTTTCTTT.

The chain uses TRBV3-1 (or the pseudogene TRBV3-2) and TRBJ2-3; TRBD2 agrees at 10 bases. V shed 1 base and J 6 bases; nucleotides not matched to a gene: 4. Germline V gives CDR1 LGHDT, CDR2 YNNKEL (reference sequence). CDR3 length: 15 residues. CDR3 DNA: TGTGCCAGCAGCCAAGGACTAGCGGGTACCGATACGCAGTATTTT. It translates to CASSQGLAGTDTQYF.

As regards this clone: The junction departs from the called germline gene at one end, perhaps through a read error. The chain joins TRBV7-9 to TRBJ1-1; 9 bases are shared with TRBD1. The CDR3 covers 12 residues. The germline V gene has CDR1 SEHNR and CDR2 FQNEAQ (reference sequence). CDR3 sequence (DNA): TGTGCCGGCAGACAGGGGGGCCCTGAAGCTTTCTTT. This translates into CAGRQGGPEAFF.

The chain joins TRBV5-4 to TRBJ1-1, with a weak D call TRBD1 (6 bases). Germline V lookup: CDR1 SGHNT, CDR2 YYREEE (reference sequence). V was trimmed by 3 bases and J by 0 bases, leaving 15 bases between them. This CDR3 is 16 amino acids long. For the CDR3, the DNA is TGTGCCAGCAGCTCCCACCGGACAGACTTGAACACTGAAGCTTTCTTT. It codes for CASSSHRTDLNTEAFF.

V and J are TRBV6-5 and TRBJ2-7; D might be TRBD2 (6 bases). CDR3 length equals 14 residues. Germline values: CDR1 MNHEY, CDR2 SVGAGI. V was cut by 6 bases and J by 1 base, with 13 bases left in between. The CDR3 coding sequence is TGTGCCAGCAGCCTCCGGGACTGGTCCTACGAGCAGTACTTC. Translating it yields CASSLRDWSYEQYF.

CDR3 DNA sequence: TGCAGCGCGGCGGGACAGGGGATATACGAGCAGTACTTC. Its translation is CSAAGQGIYEQYF. V gene TRBV29-1 combines with J gene TRBJ2-7, with 10 bases that match TRBD1. CDR3 length: 13 amino acids. Germline V lookup: CDR1 SQVTM, CDR2 ANQGSEA. With 7 bases clipped from V and 4 bases from J, the junction kept 7 bases outside the gene matches.

J is TRBJ2-1 and V is TRBV3-1 (or the pseudogene TRBV3-2); no firm D call. Germline loops: CDR1 LGHDT, CDR2 YNNKEL (reference sequence). This CDR3 has 15 residues. With 1 base removed from V and 8 bases from J, the gap between germline ends came to 15 bases. The DNA for the CDR3 is TGTGCCAGCAGCCAAGGTGTGGCAGACTGCGATGAGCAGTTCTTC. Translation: CASSQGVADCDEQFF.

The J gene is TRBJ2-3, the V gene TRBV5-1; 7 nucleotides align to TRBD1. The CDR3 runs to 15 residues. Germline V gene lookup returns CDR1 SGHRS and CDR2 YFSETQ. J lost 2 bases, V lost 2 bases, and 5 bases had no gene match. In DNA, the CDR3 is TGCGCCAGCAGCTTTACAGGGGATTACACAGATACGCAGTATTTT. It yields the protein CASSFTGDYTDTQYF.

CDR3 sequence reads: CASSYSMSTEAFF. CDR3 DNA sequence: TGTGCCAGCAGTTACTCGATGAGCACTGAAGCTTTCTTT. This chain joins TRBV6-5 and TRBJ1-1; D call uncertain. The CDR3 loop spans 13 amino acids. Germline V gene data show CDR1 as MNHEY and CDR2 as SVGAGI. V was clipped by 0 bases and J by 4 bases, with 6 bases between them.

The chain joins TRBV7-2 to TRBJ2-7; 10 nucleotides match TRBD2. Per the germline V gene, CDR1 is SGHTA and CDR2 is FQGNSA. CDR3 length equals 15 residues. Losses at the gene ends were 3 bases for V and 4 bases for J; bases not matched to a gene: 6. CDR3 loop: CASSFAAGGHYEQYF. The CDR3 DNA reads TGTGCCAGCAGCTTCGCAGCGGGGGGGCATTACGAGCAGTACTTC. Complete variable domain (other parts from reference TRBV7-2 and TRBJ2-7): GAGVSQSPSNKVTEKGKDVELRCDPISGHTALYWYRQSLGQGLEFLIYFQGNSAPDKSGLPSDRFSAERTGGSVSTLTIQRTQQEDSAVYLCASSFAAGGHYEQYFGPGTRLTVT.

V usage is TRBV30 and J usage is TRBJ2-1; 11 bases map to TRBD2. Looked up from germline, CDR1 is GTSNPN and CDR2 is SVGIG (reference sequence). The CDR3 is made up of 14 amino acids. The J segment lost 7 bases and the V segment lost 4 bases, leaving 6 bases of the junction unmatched. Written as DNA, the CDR3 is TGTGCCTGGAATAGCGGGGGGGCCGAAAATGAGCAGTTCTTC. Protein: CAWNSGGAENEQFF.

DNA of the CDR3: TGCGCCAGTGTTGACACCACTAGGGCAGATACGCAGTATTTT. Amino acid sequence: CASVDTTRADTQYF. This chain connects TRBV5-1 to TRBJ2-3; D perhaps matches TRBD2 (5 bases). The CDR3 runs to 14 residues. Between the trimmed V and J ends, which lost 8 bases and 4 bases, there was a span of 17 bases. Germline CDR1 SGHRS, CDR2 YFSETQ.

This chain uses TRBV6-6 with TRBJ2-1, with 11 bases lining up with TRBD2. Trimming took 7 bases from V and 7 from J; bases not matched to a gene: 3. Germline loops: CDR1 MNHNY, CDR2 SVGAGI (reference sequence). The CDR3 loop spans 13 amino acids. The CDR3 DNA follows: TGTGCCAGCATCACTAGCGGGAGTAATGAGCAGTTCTTC. This gives the protein CASITSGSNEQFF.

The rearrangement joins TRBV5-1 to TRBJ2-2; 8 bases match TRBD1. Germline V gene sequence: CDR1 SGHRS, CDR2 YFSETQ. The CDR3 loop spans 15 amino acids. V lost 4 bases, J lost 2 bases, and 4 bases stayed unmatched. The CDR3 sequence: CASSPDRENTGELFF. CDR3 DNA: TGCGCCAGCAGCCCGGACAGGGAAAACACCGGGGAGCTGTTTTTT.

V gene TRBV2 combines with J gene TRBJ2-1; D might be TRBD1 (5 bases). CDR1 is SNHLY, CDR2 FYNNEI, per germline. The CDR3 is made up of 14 amino acids. Trimming cost V 0 bases and J 6 bases, with 9 bases left between them. The CDR3 DNA reads as TGTGCCAGCAGTGAAGCGGGGCAGGGCAATGAGCAGTTCTTC. This gives the protein CASSEAGQGNEQFF.

This clone appeared a few times. The chain recombines TRBV18 with TRBJ1-2; 8 nucleotides agree with TRBD1. With 3 bases clipped from V and 7 bases from J, the junction kept 7 bases outside the gene matches. In germline, CDR1 is KGHSH, CDR2 LQKENI. CDR3 size: 14 residues. The CDR3 loop reads CASSPMDRDSGYTF. The CDR3 nucleotides read TGTGCCAGCTCACCTATGGACAGGGACTCTGGCTACACCTTC.

The chain recombines TRBV5-1 with TRBJ2-3; 7 positions agree with TRBD2. The CDR3 sequence is 16 residues long. Trimming took 3 bases from V and 3 from J; bases not matched to a gene: 10. Germline assignment: CDR1 SGHRS and CDR2 YFSETQ. CDR3 amino acids: CASSSVGRGVTDTQYF. CDR3 coding DNA: TGCGCCAGCAGCTCCGTGGGACGGGGGGTAACAGATACGCAGTATTTT. The whole variable domain, remainder taken from reference TRBV5-1 and TRBJ2-3, is KAGVTQTPRYLIKTRGQQVTLSCSPISGHRSVSWYQQTPGQGLQFLFEYFSETQRNKGNFPGRFSGRQFSNSRSEMNVSTLELGDSALYLCASSSVGRGVTDTQYFGPGTRLTVL.

The V and J genes are TRBV7-9 and TRBJ2-3; 10 bases line up with TRBD2. Germline V gene lookup returns CDR1 SEHNR and CDR2 FQNEAQ (reference sequence). There are 15 residues in the CDR3. The V segment lost 8 bases and the J segment 3 bases; nucleotides outside the gene matches: 8. The CDR3 sequence is CASRSSGSFTDTQYF. CDR3 DNA: TGTGCCAGCCGCTCTAGCGGGAGTTTTACAGATACGCAGTATTTT. The full variable domain, completed using reference TRBV7-9 and TRBJ2-3, is DTGVSQNPRHKITKRGQNVTFRCDPISEHNRLYWYRQTLGQGPEFLTYFQNEAQLEKSRLLSDRFSAERPKGSFSTLEIQRTEQGDSAMYLCASRSSGSFTDTQYFGPGTRLTVL.

The J gene is TRBJ2-5, the V gene TRBV6-5, with a possible D match to TRBD1 (5 bases). Trimming removed 11 bases from V and 1 base from J, with 14 bases in between. The V gene's germline CDR1 is MNHEY and CDR2 SVGAGI. There are 13 residues in the CDR3. This chain's CDR3 is CAGRSGAQETQYF. The CDR3 bases are TGTGCCGGACGGAGTGGGGCCCAAGAGACCCAGTACTTC.